These T cell receptor beta chains were read from a single sample in a study of CD8+CD57+ T cells in acquired aplastic anemia. A single record per CDR3 protein comes from TCRdb applying MiXCR to the reads. The sample yields about 120,000 distinct CDR3 sequences, about 60% seen once. The material sequenced was sorted CD4+, CD8+, or CD8+CD57+ T cells (not recorded which) from PBMCs. These receptors were obtained from a human donor with aplastic anemia. Each CDR3 is given with its conserved first and last residue. The D gene is left open where the match is weak. For some rows the clone size is stated as once, few or many, or as a class when expanded; others skip it.

v_gene,j_gene,abundance,d_gene,CDR3aa,CDR3nt
TRBV4-1,TRBJ2-7,many,.,CASSSLGSYEQYF,TGCGCCAGCTCTAGTCTAGGTAGCTACGAGCAGTACTTC
TRBV11-1,TRBJ2-5,.,.,CASSLVVVTGIQETQYF,TGTGCCAGCAGCTTAGTTGTGGTCACAGGAATCCAAGAGACCCAGTACTTC
TRBV20-1,TRBJ2-1,once,TRBD2,CSARPLIAGGHNEQFF,TGCAGTGCTAGGCCGTTGATAGCGGGGGGGCACAATGAGCAGTTCTTC
TRBV5-6,TRBJ1-6,.,.,CASSLDIDNSPLHF,TGTGCCAGCAGCTTGGACATCGATAATTCACCCCTCCACTTT
TRBV20-1,TRBJ2-3,.,.,CSAPYVADTQYF,TGCAGTGCTCCTTACGTTGCTGATACGCAGTATTTT
TRBV10-3,TRBJ2-6,few,.,CATIGGTGANVLTF,TGTGCCACCATCGGGGGGACAGGGGCCAACGTCCTGACTTTC
TRBV2,TRBJ1-6,.,.,CASSRGLERSPLHF,TGTGCCAGCAGTAGAGGGCTAGAGAGGTCACCCCTCCACTTT
TRBV24-1,TRBJ2-1,.,.,CATSDPQGARSSYNEQFF,TGTGCCACCAGTGATCCTCAAGGGGCCCGGAGCTCCTACAATGAGCAGTTCTTC
TRBV10-3,TRBJ2-7,.,.,CAISEIGFGGPDEQYF,TGTGCCATCAGTGAGATTGGGTTCGGGGGGCCGGACGAGCAGTACTTC
TRBV9,TRBJ1-2,many,.,CASSVGGDGYTF,TGTGCCAGCAGCGTTGGAGGAGACGGCTACACCTTC
TRBV9,TRBJ1-6,.,.,CASSTRAGGNSPLHF,TGTGCCAGCAGCACGAGGGCCGGCGGGAATTCACCCCTCCACTTT
TRBV6-1,TRBJ2-5,.,.,CATSRETQYF,TGTGCCACAAGTAGGGAGACCCAGTACTTC
TRBV12-3/TRBV12-4,TRBJ2-5,many,.,CASRGGGETQYF,TGTGCCAGCCGGGGAGGGGGAGAGACCCAGTACTTC
TRBV19,TRBJ2-7,many,.,CASSIPPREGLSYEQYF,TGTGCCAGTAGTATACCCCCCCGCGAGGGCCTTTCCTACGAGCAGTACTTC
TRBV2,TRBJ1-6,.,.,CASQWNGLNNSPLHF,TGTGCCAGCCAGTGGAATGGGCTCAATAATTCACCCCTCCACTTT
TRBV19,TRBJ1-1,once,TRBD1,CASRTTGGKGDTEAFF,TGTGCCAGTAGAACGACAGGGGGCAAGGGAGACACTGAAGCTTTCTTT
TRBV7-9,TRBJ1-1,.,.,CASSPRGAENTEAFF,TGTGCCAGCTCGCCACGAGGGGCCGAGAACACTGAAGCTTTCTTT
TRBV7-2,TRBJ1-1,many,.,CASSLRGTEAFF,TGTGCCAGCAGCTTGCGGGGGACTGAAGCTTTCTTT
TRBV7-9,TRBJ1-1,many,.,CASSPRAAGMNTEAFF,TGTGCCAGCAGCCCCCGCGCGGCGGGGATGAACACTGAAGCTTTCTTT
TRBV6-4,TRBJ2-1,many,TRBD2,CASSDSSGSNEQFF,TGTGCCAGCAGTGACTCTAGCGGGAGCAATGAGCAGTTCTTC
TRBV10-2,TRBJ2-2,many,.,CASSFSVTGELFF,TGCGCCAGCAGCTTTAGCGTCACCGGGGAGCTGTTTTTT
TRBV27,TRBJ2-7,few,TRBD1,CASSLSSGTGDSDEQYF,TGTGCCAGCAGTTTATCTAGCGGGACAGGGGACTCTGACGAGCAGTACTTC
TRBV7-2,TRBJ2-2,.,.,CASSIRPGGELFF,TGTGCCAGCAGCATCCGACCGGGAGGGGAGCTGTTTTTT
TRBV11-2,TRBJ2-5,.,TRBD2,CASSFRLAGGSQETQYF,TGTGCCAGCAGCTTCAGACTAGCGGGGGGGAGCCAAGAGACCCAGTACTTC
TRBV27,TRBJ2-7,many,TRBD1,CASSLQGANYEQYF,TGTGCCAGCAGCCTACAGGGGGCGAACTACGAGCAGTACTTC
TRBV5-6,TRBJ2-6,.,TRBD1,CASSMNGQGVRGANVLTF,TGTGCCAGCAGCATGAACGGGCAGGGGGTGCGAGGGGCCAACGTCCTGACTTTC
TRBV7-7,TRBJ2-5,few,.,CASSSGAAQETQYF,TGTGCCAGCAGCTCGGGGGCGGCCCAAGAGACCCAGTACTTC
TRBV7-9,TRBJ2-5,many,TRBD2,CASSFRTSGSQETQYF,TGTGCCAGCAGCTTTCGGACTAGCGGTAGCCAAGAGACCCAGTACTTC
TRBV14,TRBJ1-3,many,.,CASSRHRDGGRSGNTIYF,TGTGCCAGCAGCCGGCACCGGGACGGAGGGCGCTCTGGAAACACCATATATTTT
TRBV29-1,TRBJ2-7,.,.,CSVEDRASSYEQYF,TGCAGCGTTGAAGATCGGGCTAGCTCCTACGAGCAGTACTTC
TRBV20-1,TRBJ2-1,once,TRBD2,CSAGSGSLNYNEQFF,TGCAGTGCAGGCAGCGGGAGTCTGAATTACAATGAGCAGTTCTTC
TRBV9,TRBJ2-1,.,.,CASSVTGNSHEQFF,TGTGCCAGCAGCGTAACAGGGAATTCCCATGAGCAGTTCTTC
TRBV15,TRBJ2-1,once,.,CASKETRGEQFF,TGTGCCTCCAAGGAGACGAGGGGTGAGCAGTTCTTC
TRBV19,TRBJ2-3,once,TRBD2,CASSYLAGGQSDTQYF,TGTGCCAGTAGTTACCTAGCGGGGGGACAATCAGATACGCAGTATTTT
TRBV24-1,TRBJ2-1,.,.,CATSDLQTASYNEQFF,TGTGCCACCAGTGATTTGCAGACAGCATCCTACAATGAGCAGTTCTTC
TRBV5-6,TRBJ1-2,.,.,CASSLTPGRERAHGYTF,TGTGCCAGCAGCTTGACTCCCGGGAGGGAAAGGGCTCATGGCTACACCTTC
TRBV20-1,TRBJ2-1,.,TRBD2,CSARDSLAGGQLYNEQFF,TGCAGTGCTAGAGATAGCCTAGCGGGGGGGCAGTTGTACAATGAGCAGTTCTTC
TRBV10-3,TRBJ1-5,.,TRBD1,CAIRSDRINQPQHF,TGTGCCATCAGATCGGACAGGATCAATCAGCCCCAGCATTTT
TRBV28,TRBJ2-2,.,.,CASSLSGGGGELFF,TGTGCCAGCAGTTTATCGGGGGGCGGCGGGGAGCTGTTTTTT
TRBV10-3,TRBJ1-2,.,TRBD1,CAISERQGVDGYTF,TGTGCCATCAGTGAACGACAGGGGGTTGATGGCTACACCTTC
TRBV4-2,TRBJ2-5,.,.,CASSLGRGGETQYF,TGTGCCAGCAGCTTAGGCCGTGGAGGGGAGACCCAGTACTTC
TRBV2,TRBJ1-1,.,.,CASSESRMGTEAFF,TGTGCCAGCAGTGAGTCCAGGATGGGCACTGAAGCTTTCTTT